Reported below is one TCR beta chain. Its antigen is unidentified. This sample is drawn from a study of early T cells in non-severe SARS-CoV-2 infection. Study-wide context: It was bulk RNA from unsorted whole blood that was sequenced, and the chains were unpaired.

Study-level findings and limits: VDJdb matching, biased toward anti-spike CD8 responses, missed private and CD4 specificities.

Trimming shortened V by 3 bases and J by 7 bases, and 10 bases separated the two germline ends. The CDR3 sequence is 13 residues long. CDR1 is MDHEN, CDR2 SYDVKM, per germline. Tagging with unique molecular identifiers was applied to individual cDNA molecules. TCRdb called the 5' RACE reads again in MiXCR, with one record for every CDR3 protein. Of more than 30,000 distinct CDR3 sequences in the sample, less than 8.5% were seen once. The sequenced sample was whole blood, obtained at baseline. This clonotype was sampled from an adult who was a healthcare worker with PCR-confirmed SARS-CoV-2 infection or an uninfected control (not recorded which). The rearrangement uses TRBV28 and TRBJ2-1, with D uncertain. CDR3 region: CASSLGSLNEQFF. The DNA of the CDR3 is TGTGCCAGCAGTTTGGGCAGCCTAAATGAGCAGTTCTTC.